The rows below give T cell receptor beta chains drawn from one sample of a study of cytomegalovirus exposure and HLA in healthy donors. Sequencing was performed with immunoSEQ multiplex PCR; in TCRdb, only in-frame clones are kept and a portion is missing. In the table there are 150,000 to 200,000 clones, over 60% of which are singletons. The source material was PBMCs. The receptor set was obtained from a woman in her thirties or forties in good health and CMV-seronegative. Each CDR3 is given with its conserved first and last residue.

>TRBJ1-2|TRBV11-2
CASSLEIANYGYTF
>TRBJ2-3|TRBV7-2
CASSPKGVAPDTQYF
>TRBJ2-1|TRBV27
CASQTSGRAHEQFF
>TRBJ1-2|TRBV19
CASSDRGPRANYGYTF
>TRBJ1-1|TRBV6-5
CASSTKKGTEAFF
>TRBJ2-2|TRBV19
CASSKLAFGELFF
>TRBJ1-1|TRBV29-1
CSAGTGNTEAFF
>TRBJ2-1|TRBV7-8
CASSGAGGGSYNEQFF
>TRBJ1-5|TRBV6-1
CASSPTGQPQHF
>TRBJ2-1|TRBV7-2
CASSAGNEQFF
>TRBJ2-7|TRBV4-1
CASSQEPGQLSYEQYF
>TRBJ2-7|TRBV6-5
CASSPPGLALFEQYF
>TRBJ2-1|TRBV5-8
CASSPRTSLNEQFF
>TRBJ1-2|TRBV6-1
CASSEGQPYGYTF
>TRBJ1-1|TRBV28
CASVYRGGTEAFF
>TRBJ1-4|TRBV11-3
CASSSRLGSGNEKLFF